This TCR beta chain appears in the sequencing data of a study of early stage breast cancer tumors. Study context: ER+/PR+/HER2- status applied to about 70% of the 16 invasive breast tumors.

In germline, CDR1 is SGHTA, CDR2 FQGNSA. This CDR3 comprises 13 residues. V lost 4 bases and J lost 6, with 13 bases in between. The assay was immunoSEQ multiplex PCR, and TCRdb's table has in-frame clones only and misses some. Here the sample spans 45,000 to 60,000 clones, approximately 80% being singletons. About this clone: Its specificity is not known.

Findings and limits, study-wide: Functional markers like CD4, CD8 and FOXP3 were missed in bulk sequencing. In 14 of 16 patients, blood comparison separated tumor from normal breast.

Sequencing input: blood. The clonotype was recovered from a person aged 45-60 years with breast cancer. The gene calls are TRBV7-2 and TRBJ2-7; D is possibly TRBD1 (6 bases). In nucleotides, the CDR3 is TGTGCCAGCAGCTCCAGCCGGGACACCGAGCAGTACTTC. Protein product: CASSSSRDTEQYF.